The next 6 T cell receptor beta chains were all read from a single sample in a study of cytomegalovirus exposure and HLA in healthy donors. Repertoires were generated with immunoSEQ multiplex PCR, while TCRdb's copy carries only in-frame clones and drops some. The table has 90,000 to 140,000 clones, 86% seen once. The sample was PBMCs. The receptor set was obtained from a woman aged 18-29 years in good health and CMV-seropositive.

This CDR3 is CASSLVEPNYGYTF. The CDR3 DNA sequence: TGCGCCAGCAGCTTGGTAGAACCTAACTATGGCTACACCTTC. The chain joins TRBV5-1 to TRBJ1-2; D is unresolved. The CDR3 is 14 amino acids. CDR1 is SGHRS, CDR2 YFSETQ, per germline. V was shortened by 0 bases and J by 0 bases, with 6 bases between the two germline ends.

V and J are TRBV5-6 and TRBJ2-1; no clear D. This CDR3 spans 15 amino acids. V shed 3 bases and J shed 0 bases, with 10 bases lying between them. Germline V gene lookup returns CDR1 SGHDT and CDR2 YYEEEE. The CDR3 sequence: CASSSRQISYNEQFF. The CDR3 DNA follows: TGTGCCAGCAGCTCGAGGCAAATCTCCTACAATGAGCAGTTCTTC.

The gene calls are TRBV30 and TRBJ2-1, with 7 bases lining up with TRBD1. Per the germline V gene, CDR1 is GTSNPN and CDR2 is SVGIG (reference sequence). The CDR3 is 13 residues long. Unmatched junction bases numbered 9, after V lost 7 bases and J lost 6 bases. The CDR3 sequence: CASRQGVSNEQFF. For the CDR3, the DNA is TGTGCCTCGCGACAGGGAGTAAGCAATGAGCAGTTCTTC.

This chain joins TRBV29-1 and TRBJ2-7; D gene uncertain. V was cut by 5 bases and J by 1 base, with 12 bases left in between. Germline values: CDR1 SQVTM, CDR2 ANQGSEA. The CDR3 is made up of 13 amino acids. The CDR3 region is CSVTIHDSYEQYF. The CDR3 DNA sequence: TGCAGCGTTACAATACACGATTCCTACGAGCAGTACTTC.

The chain couples TRBV2 to TRBJ2-3, with D possibly TRBD2 on 6 matching bases. This CDR3 contains 16 residues. Between the trimmed V and J ends, which lost 5 bases and 3 bases, there was a span of 18 bases. Germline assignment: CDR1 SNHLY and CDR2 FYNNEI. The CDR3 DNA is TGTGCCAGCAGTATTGCGACTAGTCGAGGGACAGATACGCAGTATTTT. Encoded protein: CASSIATSRGTDTQYF.

The chain uses TRBV10-3 and TRBJ1-5, with a tentative D call TRBD1 (5 bases). The CDR3 has 14 amino acids. CDR1 and CDR2 (germline): ENHRY, SYGVKD. Trimming shortened V by 4 bases and J by 6 bases, and 13 bases separated the two germline ends. This CDR3 is CAISVRQGGQPQHF. The DNA for the CDR3 is TGTGCCATCAGTGTCAGGCAGGGTGGTCAGCCCCAGCATTTT.